The 18 T cell receptor beta chains below come from one sample, sequenced in a study of identical twins. TCRdb reprocessed the 5' RACE reads via MiXCR and lists one record per CDR3 protein. This sample yields hundreds of thousands of distinct CDR3 sequences, of which 6% to 8.5% are seen a single time; 5% to 6% belongs to the top ten. The same sample was also used in a study of yellow fever vaccine responses in identical twins.

Sequencing input: CD8+ T cells sorted from blood. All receptors come from a woman in her late teens or twenties in good health.

This clonotype appeared a few times. V and J are TRBV14 and TRBJ1-2; D is possibly TRBD1 (6 bases). Trimming took off 3 bases at V and 2 bases at J, with 13 bases between the two ends. CDR1 and CDR2 from the germline V gene are SGHDN and FVKESK. The CDR3 sequence is 15 residues long. The CDR3 loop is CASSQRDTPNYGYTF. In DNA form, the CDR3 reads TGTGCCAGCAGCCAGCGGGACACCCCAAACTATGGCTACACCTTC.

The chain employs TRBV15 and TRBJ2-1; 7 nucleotides line up with TRBD2. The CDR3 is made up of 15 amino acids. The germline V gene encodes CDR1 LNHNV and CDR2 YYDKDF (reference sequence). The trim removed 3 bases at V and 2 bases at J, leaving 4 bases unmatched. CDR3 loop: CATSRERGAYNEQFF. The CDR3 nucleotides read TGTGCCACCAGCAGGGAGCGGGGTGCCTACAATGAGCAGTTCTTC.

V and J are TRBV5-1 and TRBJ2-3; D tentatively fits TRBD1 or TRBD2 (5 bases each). Germline V gene data show CDR1 as SGHRS and CDR2 as YFSETQ. This CDR3 comprises 15 residues. V was trimmed by 2 bases and J by 6 bases, leaving 16 bases between them. The CDR3 protein is CASSFRGSVSDTQYF. The CDR3 DNA follows: TGCGCCAGCAGCTTTAGGGGTAGCGTCTCCGATACGCAGTATTTT.

This clonotype was detected ten times or more. This chain's CDR3 is CASSPSINQPQHF. In DNA, the CDR3 is TGTGCCAGCAGTCCCTCGATCAATCAGCCCCAGCATTTT. The chain couples TRBV12-3 or TRBV12-4 to TRBJ1-5; D not certain. The V and J ends lost 5 bases and 3 bases respectively, with 8 bases between them. The CDR3 consists of 13 residues.

There are a few counts of this clonotype. The chain links TRBV12-3 or TRBV12-4 to TRBJ1-1, with a possible D match to TRBD1 (5 bases). This CDR3 has 14 amino acids. Trimming took 5 bases from V and 5 from J, leaving 15 bases between them. CDR3 sequence (DNA): TGTGCCAGCAGTGCAGGCGGGGGGAAAACTGAAGCTTTCTTT. Protein product: CASSAGGGKTEAFF.

There are a few counts of this clonotype. The chain is built from TRBV11-2 and TRBJ2-1; tentatively, D is TRBD1 (6 bases). CDR3 size: 16 residues. Germline V gene lookup returns CDR1 SGHAT and CDR2 FQNNGV. V lost 5 bases and J 2 bases, leaving 16 bases between the germline ends. In nucleotides, the CDR3 is TGTGCCAGCAGCCCGATCGACAGGCCGGCCTACAATGAGCAGTTCTTC. As protein: CASSPIDRPAYNEQFF.

This clonotype appeared a few times. The gene calls are TRBV7-8 and TRBJ2-5, with a weak D call TRBD2 (7 bases). The CDR3 is 16 amino acids. Trimming stripped 4 bases from V and 5 bases from J, with 20 bases between. Germline V gene sequence: CDR1 SGHVS, CDR2 FQNEAQ. The CDR3, as DNA: TGTGCCAGCAGCTCCTGGGGGGGGGGCCTCCGGGAGACCCAGTACTTC. Its protein is CASSSWGGGLRETQYF.

This clonotype has at least ten counts. This chain joins TRBV2 and TRBJ1-5, with 8 bases matching TRBD1. Germline CDR1 and CDR2: SNHLY and FYNNEI. This CDR3 has 15 residues. After removal of 1 base from V and 7 bases from J, the junction contained 6 bases not matched to a gene. CDR3 sequence: CASSEVADRAQPQHF. The CDR3 DNA follows: TGTGCCAGCAGTGAAGTAGCGGACAGGGCCCAGCCCCAGCATTTT.

This clonotype occurred many times. V and J are TRBV5-1 and TRBJ2-1; D unresolved. Trimming cost V 0 bases and J 5 bases, with 12 bases left between them. The CDR3 totals 15 residues. Germline lookup yields CDR1 SGHRS and CDR2 YFSETQ. CDR3 residues: CASSLAGGTNNEQFF. The CDR3 DNA is TGCGCCAGCAGCTTGGCCGGCGGAACAAACAATGAGCAGTTCTTC.

This clonotype came up a few times. The chain uses TRBV12-3 or TRBV12-4 and TRBJ2-5; D may be TRBD1 (6 bases). The V end was cut by 6 bases, the J end by 2 bases, with 10 bases between. The CDR3 runs 13 residues. CDR3 amino acids: CASSAGVQETQYF. The CDR3, as DNA: TGTGCCAGCAGCGCAGGGGTACAAGAGACCCAGTACTTC.

The chain is built from TRBV5-6 and TRBJ2-5; possible D gene TRBD2, 6 bases. CDR3 length: 12 residues. The V end lost 3 bases, the J end lost 4 bases, and 7 bases lay between the germline ends. Germline assignment: CDR1 SGHDT and CDR2 YYEEEE. CDR3 protein: CASSSGGETQYF. DNA of the CDR3: TGTGCCAGCAGCTCCGGGGGAGAGACCCAGTACTTC.

Only a few counts were recorded for this clonotype. This chain uses TRBV7-9 with TRBJ2-7; 8 positions match TRBD2. The germline CDR1 and CDR2 sequences are SEHNR and FQNEAQ (reference sequence). After removal of 5 bases from V and 2 bases from J, the junction contained 5 bases not matched to a gene. The CDR3 is made up of 14 amino acids. The CDR3 nucleotides are TGTGCCAGCAGCCGGGGGGGACACCCCTACGAGCAGTACTTC. Amino acids: CASSRGGHPYEQYF.

CDR3 sequence (DNA): TGTGCCATCAGTGGAACTACCGTGGGACTAGCGGGAGGTACCGGGGAGCTGTTTTTT. Protein product: CAISGTTVGLAGGTGELFF. This chain uses TRBV10-3 with TRBJ2-2; 15 nucleotides align to TRBD2. The CDR3 extends over 19 amino acids. Per the germline V gene, CDR1 is ENHRY and CDR2 is SYGVKD. J was trimmed by 5 bases and V by 4 bases; bases with no gene match: 11.

The rearrangement uses TRBV11-1 and TRBJ1-2; TRBD1 aligns across 9 bases. The CDR3 loop spans 19 amino acids. V dropped 5 bases and J dropped 0; count of bases not matched to a gene: 16. The germline CDR1 and CDR2 sequences are SGHAT and FQDESV (reference sequence). CDR3: CASSGSRDRVLQANYGYTF. The CDR3 nucleotides read TGTGCCAGCAGCGGATCCCGGGACAGGGTTCTTCAAGCTAACTATGGCTACACCTTC.

This clonotype turned up a few times. V usage is TRBV6-1 and J usage is TRBJ2-3; the match to TRBD2 covers 11 bases. Germline V gene data show CDR1 as MNHNS and CDR2 as SASEGT. The CDR3 spans 15 residues. J was trimmed by 4 bases and V by 5 bases; bases with no gene match: 5. The CDR3 spells CASSMTSGNPDTQYF. The CDR3 DNA sequence: TGTGCCAGCAGTATGACTAGCGGGAATCCAGATACGCAGTATTTT.

The chain links TRBV20-1 to TRBJ2-7; TRBD1 agrees at 7 bases. Germline V gene data show CDR1 as DFQATT and CDR2 as SNEGSKA (reference sequence). After removal of 6 bases from V and 3 bases from J, the junction contained 11 bases not matched to a gene. The CDR3 is made up of 14 amino acids. The CDR3 region is CSASDTGQSYEQYF. The CDR3 nucleotides read TGCAGTGCCAGTGACACGGGACAGAGCTACGAGCAGTACTTC.

This clonotype was counted many times. The V call is TRBV6-5, the J call TRBJ2-1; no clear D gene. The germline V gene encodes CDR1 MNHEY and CDR2 SVGAGI. V was pared by 0 bases and J by 7 bases, with 7 bases between. The CDR3 spans 13 residues. CDR3 in amino acids: CASSYSSRNEQFF. Here the CDR3 DNA reads TGTGCCAGCAGTTACTCGAGTAGGAATGAGCAGTTCTTC.

This clonotype came up many times. This chain uses TRBV12-3 or TRBV12-4 with TRBJ2-1; D is uncertain. V dropped 7 bases and J dropped 14 bases, with 27 bases sitting between them. The CDR3 has 15 amino acids. The CDR3 protein is CASNPTGLIRGPEFF. The CDR3 nucleotides are TGTGCCAGCAACCCTACCGGGCTCATAAGAGGCCCTGAGTTCTTC.